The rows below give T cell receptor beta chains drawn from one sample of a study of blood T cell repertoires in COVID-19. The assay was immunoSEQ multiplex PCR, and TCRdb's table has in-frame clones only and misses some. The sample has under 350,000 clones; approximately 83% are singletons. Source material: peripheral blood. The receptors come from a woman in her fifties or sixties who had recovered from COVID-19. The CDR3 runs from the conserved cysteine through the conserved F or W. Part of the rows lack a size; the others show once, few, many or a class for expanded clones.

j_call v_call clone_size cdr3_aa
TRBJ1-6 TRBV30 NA CAWSRQGVSPLHF
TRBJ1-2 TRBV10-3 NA CAISESHGGAINYGYTF
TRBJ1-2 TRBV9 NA CASSARDRLYGYTF
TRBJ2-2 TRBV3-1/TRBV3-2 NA CASSQTVPLMAGNTGELFF
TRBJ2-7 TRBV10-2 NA CASRRAGGEEQYF
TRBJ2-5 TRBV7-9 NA CASSPRLAGGQETQYF
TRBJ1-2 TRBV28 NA CASFGTGYYGYTF
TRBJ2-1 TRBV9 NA CASSPVTVGEQFF
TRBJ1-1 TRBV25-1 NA CASSEYDRIRTPEAFF
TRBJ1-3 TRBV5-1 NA CASSSRTGTSGNTIYF
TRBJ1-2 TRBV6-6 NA CASSPLGQGNYGYTF
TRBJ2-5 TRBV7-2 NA CASSQGLAGGPETQYF
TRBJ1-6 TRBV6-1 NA CASSDPGQGYSPLHF
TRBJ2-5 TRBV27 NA CASSWSSGGEETQYF
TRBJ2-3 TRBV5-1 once CASSPYSGSGDTQYF
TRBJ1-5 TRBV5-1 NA CASSLDQGGNQPQHF
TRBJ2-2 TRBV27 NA CASSPLFTGELFF
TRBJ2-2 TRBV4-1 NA CASSQVLGAGRYTGELFF
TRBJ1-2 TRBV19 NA CASPATGNYGYTF
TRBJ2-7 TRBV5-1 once CASSLDVRTESEQYF
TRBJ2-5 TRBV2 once CASSQGVETQYF
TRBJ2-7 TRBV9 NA CASSAGRQGSEQYF
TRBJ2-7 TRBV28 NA CASSVTGWEQYF
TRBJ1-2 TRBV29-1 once CSVPAGRTGAPRTF
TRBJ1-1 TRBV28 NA CASSWGQGLKAFF
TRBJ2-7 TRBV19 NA CASSSRGRASSYEQYF
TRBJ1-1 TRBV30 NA CARQTGVGTEAFF